The next 22 T cell receptor beta chains were all read from a single sample in a study of cytomegalovirus exposure and HLA in healthy donors listed by TCRdb under 2017. Preparation of the library involved the immunoSEQ multiplex PCR assay. TCRdb's version of the immuneACCESS table is confined to in-frame rearrangements and falls short of the full clone set. An unresolved V gene accounts for under half of the shortfall where checked; the remainder is of unknown origin. The sample table contains about 140,000 clones; only one count was recorded for almost 90% of them. Approximately 8% of the sample comes from the top ten. The sequenced sample was PBMCs. The receptor source for this set is a woman aged 18 to 35 in good health and CMV-seropositive.

V and J are TRBV4-1 and TRBJ1-1, with D tentatively TRBD1 (6 bases). V was clipped by 3 bases and J by 2 bases, with 19 bases between them. Germline lookup yields CDR1 MGHRA and CDR2 YSYEKL. CDR3 size: 17 residues. The CDR3 reads CASSQILRQVINTEAFF. CDR3 nucleotide sequence: TGCGCCAGCAGCCAGATCCTAAGACAGGTAATAAACACTGAAGCTTTCTTT.

This clone was counted once. The chain is built from TRBV25-1 and TRBJ2-7; 12 bases are shared with TRBD2. The CDR3 loop spans 18 amino acids. The V gene end was trimmed by 0 bases and the J gene end by 2 bases; junction bases not matched to a gene: 8. CDR1 and CDR2 from the germline V gene are MGHDK and SYGVNS. CDR3 nucleotides: TGTGCCAGCAGTGAATACCGCGCTAGCGGGAGGGCCGCCTACGAGCAGTACTTC. It yields the protein CASSEYRASGRAAYEQYF.

The rearrangement uses TRBV4-3 and TRBJ1-4; 8 nucleotides match TRBD1. Germline assignment: CDR1 LGHNA and CDR2 YSLEER. Trimming cost V 4 bases and J 8 bases; bases outside gene matches: 6. The CDR3 sequence is 14 residues long. CDR3 coding DNA: TGCGCCAGCAGCCGAGACAGGGGTAGGGAAAAACTGTTTTTT. Translating it yields CASSRDRGREKLFF.

CDR3 sequence reads: CASSLGLYGYTF. For the CDR3, the DNA is TGTGCCAGCAGCCTTGGCCTCTATGGCTACACCTTC. The chain couples TRBV11-2 to TRBJ1-2; D is undetermined. Trimming pared 5 bases from V and 4 bases from J, leaving 8 bases between. Germline CDR1 is SGHAT and CDR2 is FQNNGV. This CDR3 contains 12 residues.

The gene calls are TRBV5-6 and TRBJ2-1; 12 bases are shared with TRBD1. V was pared by 0 bases and J by 13 bases, with 8 bases of the junction left unmatched. The CDR3 length is 15 residues. Germline lookup yields CDR1 SGHDT and CDR2 YYEEEE. The CDR3 DNA reads TGTGCCAGCAGCTTGGCCGGGACAGGGGGCGTGAGACAGTTCTTC. Protein: CASSLAGTGGVRQFF.

The chain uses TRBV5-6 and TRBJ2-4; D not certain. The CDR3 runs 13 residues. Trimming removed 3 bases from V and 7 bases from J, with 11 bases in between. Germline V gene lookup returns CDR1 SGHDT and CDR2 YYEEEE. The CDR3 is CASSYRSENIQYF. As DNA, the CDR3 is TGTGCCAGCAGCTACAGATCCGAGAACATTCAGTACTTC.

The CDR3 loop reads CASSSDRPAMGNTIYF. In DNA, the CDR3 is TGTGCCAGCAGCTCCGACAGGCCGGCGATGGGAAACACCATATATTTT. V is TRBV7-8 and J is TRBJ1-3; D is possibly TRBD1 (6 bases). Germline assignment: CDR1 SGHVS and CDR2 FQNEAQ. CDR3 length equals 16 residues. The V and J ends lost 4 bases and 4 bases respectively, with 17 bases between them.

This clone was seen once. J is TRBJ2-7 and V is TRBV6-5; TRBD1 is a possible D gene (5 bases). The length of the CDR3 is 13 residues. Trimming shortened V by 2 bases and J by 3 bases, and 8 bases separated the two germline ends. The germline gives CDR1 MNHEY, CDR2 SVGAGI. CDR3 bases: TGTGCCAGCAGTTACGACAGAAACTACGAGCAGTACTTC. Translation gives CASSYDRNYEQYF.

V gene TRBV7-8 combines with J gene TRBJ1-5; 9 nucleotides agree with TRBD1. After removal of 5 bases from V and 1 base from J, the junction contained 6 bases not matched to a gene. This CDR3 is built from 16 residues. CDR1 SGHVS and CDR2 FQNEAQ come from the germline V gene. The CDR3 DNA is TGTGCCAGCAGCACCGGGACAGGGATCAGCAATCAGCCCCAGCATTTT. This gives the protein CASSTGTGISNQPQHF.

This clone has just one count. The J gene is TRBJ2-7, the V gene TRBV5-5, with 10 nucleotides matching TRBD1. The V and J ends lost 4 bases and 5 bases, in that order; junction bases with no gene match: 6. The CDR3 totals 14 residues. The germline CDR1 and CDR2 sequences are SGHKS and YYEKEE (reference sequence). CDR3: CASSPSGQGNEQYF. DNA for the CDR3: TGTGCCAGCAGCCCATCGGGACAGGGGAACGAGCAGTACTTC.

The rearrangement uses TRBV9 and TRBJ2-2; D may be TRBD1 (5 bases). Trimming cost V 3 bases and J 6 bases, with 15 bases left between them. Germline CDR1 is SGDLS and CDR2 is YYNGEE. This CDR3 contains 15 residues. CDR3 sequence (DNA): TGTGCCAGCAGCGGGGCCTTGGGGCCTCCCGGGGAGCTGTTTTTT. Protein: CASSGALGPPGELFF.

Many counts were recorded for this clone. The genes are TRBV7-9 and TRBJ2-3; the match to TRBD2 covers 10 bases. This CDR3 is 17 amino acids long. CDR1 is SEHNR and CDR2 is FQNEAQ in the germline V gene (reference sequence). V was clipped by 5 bases and J by 4 bases; unmatched bases: 12. The CDR3 sequence is CASSLGAILAGADTQYF. The CDR3 bases are TGTGCCAGCAGCCTAGGGGCGATTCTAGCGGGAGCAGATACGCAGTATTTT.

J is TRBJ1-1 and V is TRBV7-9; 9 bases agree with TRBD1. V trimming: 0 bases; J trimming: 1 base; junction bases outside the gene matches: 3. Germline V gene sequence: CDR1 SEHNR, CDR2 FQNEAQ (reference sequence). CDR3 length: 16 amino acids. The CDR3 region has the DNA TGTGCCAGCAGCTTAGCAGGACAGGGGTGGAACACTGAAGCTTTCTTT. Translated: CASSLAGQGWNTEAFF. The entire variable domain, with the rest obtained from reference TRBV7-9 and TRBJ1-1, is as follows: DTGVSQNPRHKITKRGQNVTFRCDPISEHNRLYWYRQTLGQGPEFLTYFQNEAQLEKSRLLSDRFSAERPKGSFSTLEIQRTEQGDSAMYLCASSLAGQGWNTEAFFGQGTRLTVV.

V gene TRBV4-2 combines with J gene TRBJ2-1; D is unclear. Germline V gene data show CDR1 as LGHNA and CDR2 as YNFKEQ. CDR3 length equals 16 residues. V was trimmed by 4 bases and J by 0 bases, leaving 13 bases between them. CDR3 residues: CASSPISGTSYNEQFF. In DNA, the CDR3 is TGTGCCAGCAGCCCAATTTCAGGTACCTCCTACAATGAGCAGTTCTTC.

This chain links TRBV7-9 with TRBJ1-4, with 10 positions matching TRBD1. J lost 4 bases, V lost 5 bases, and 7 bases had no gene match. Germline assignment: CDR1 SEHNR and CDR2 FQNEAQ (reference sequence). The CDR3 is 16 amino acids. The CDR3 here is CASSQVRDRGNEKLFF. The CDR3 DNA follows: TGTGCCAGCAGCCAAGTCCGGGACAGGGGTAATGAAAAACTGTTTTTT.

The chain employs TRBV27 and TRBJ2-7, with TRBD1 matching 8 bases. There are 14 residues in the CDR3. With 5 bases clipped from V and 6 bases from J, the junction kept 9 bases outside the gene matches. Germline-derived CDR1 and CDR2 are MNHEY and SMNVEV (reference sequence). As DNA, the CDR3 is TGTGCCAGCAGTCCCGCGGACAGGGTGGCCGAGCAGTACTTC. Protein product: CASSPADRVAEQYF.

The J gene is TRBJ1-2, the V gene TRBV7-2; D may be TRBD1 (6 bases). The CDR3 runs to 17 residues. Germline-derived CDR1 and CDR2 are SGHTA and FQGNSA. The ends were cut back, 5 bases at V and 4 bases at J, with 23 bases in the middle. The CDR3 region has the DNA TGTGCCAGCAGCCCCGGACAAACAGGGAAGGGTAGCTATGGCTACACCTTC. Its translation: CASSPGQTGKGSYGYTF.

The rearrangement links TRBV18 to TRBJ2-3; TRBD2 is a possible D gene (6 bases). The CDR3 spans 15 residues. Germline lookup yields CDR1 KGHSH and CDR2 LQKENI. V was cut by 7 bases and J by 3 bases, with 17 bases left in between. This chain's CDR3 is CASFPGTALTDTQYF. The CDR3, as DNA: TGTGCCAGCTTTCCGGGGACTGCACTTACAGATACGCAGTATTTT. Full variable domain (outside the CDR3, taken from reference TRBV18 and TRBJ2-3): NAGVMQNPRHLVRRRGQEARLRCSPMKGHSHVYWYRQLPEEGLKFMVYLQKENIIDESGMPKERFSAEFPKEGPSILRIQQVVRGDSAAYFCASFPGTALTDTQYFGPGTRLTVL.

This chain connects TRBV7-9 to TRBJ1-1; no clear D. Germline V CDR1 and CDR2: SEHNR, FQNEAQ (reference sequence). CDR3 length: 13 residues. Trimming removed 8 bases from V and 1 base from J, with 11 bases in between. CDR3 loop: CASRELTNTEAFF. The CDR3 region has the DNA TGTGCCAGCCGCGAACTTACGAACACTGAAGCTTTCTTT.

This sequence joins TRBV4-1 and TRBJ1-5, with 9 bases fitting TRBD1. Germline V gives CDR1 MGHRA, CDR2 YSYEKL. V trimming: 1 base; J trimming: 2 bases; junction bases outside the gene matches: 9. There are 18 residues in the CDR3. This chain's CDR3 is CASSQGPGRTGGNQPQHF. The CDR3 region has the DNA TGCGCCAGCAGCCAAGGGCCAGGGAGGACAGGGGGCAATCAGCCCCAGCATTTT.

The V gene is TRBV6-1, the J gene TRBJ1-3, with 8 bases aligning to TRBD1. This CDR3 spans 14 amino acids. Trimming at V came to 8 bases and at J to 2 bases, leaving 5 bases not matched to a gene. Germline V gene lookup returns CDR1 MNHNS and CDR2 SASEGT. In DNA, the CDR3 is TGTGCCAGCGGACAGGGATCGGCTGGAAACACCATATATTTT. It yields the protein CASGQGSAGNTIYF.

The chain is built from TRBV14 and TRBJ2-1; D unresolved. Germline CDR1 reads SGHDN; CDR2 reads FVKESK. Trimming left V 3 bases short and J 7 bases short, with 7 bases between. The CDR3 runs to 12 residues. CDR3 protein: CASSQVRNEQFF. The CDR3 nucleotides read TGTGCCAGCAGCCAGGTGCGGAATGAGCAGTTCTTC.